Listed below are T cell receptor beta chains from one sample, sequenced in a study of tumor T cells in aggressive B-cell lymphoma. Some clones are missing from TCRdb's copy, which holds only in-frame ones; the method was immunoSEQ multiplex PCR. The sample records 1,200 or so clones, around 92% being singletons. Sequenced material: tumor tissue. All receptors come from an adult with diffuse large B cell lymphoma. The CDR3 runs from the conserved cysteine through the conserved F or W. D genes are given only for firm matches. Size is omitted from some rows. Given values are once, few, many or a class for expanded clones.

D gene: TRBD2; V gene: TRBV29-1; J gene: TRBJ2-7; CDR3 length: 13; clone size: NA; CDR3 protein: CSAEAGGPHEQYF; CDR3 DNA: TGCAGCGCTGAAGCGGGAGGGCCACACGAGCAGTACTTC
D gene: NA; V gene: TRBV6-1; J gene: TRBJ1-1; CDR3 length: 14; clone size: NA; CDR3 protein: CASSERRVDTEAFF; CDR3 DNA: TGTGCCAGCAGTGAAAGGAGGGTGGACACTGAAGCTTTCTTT
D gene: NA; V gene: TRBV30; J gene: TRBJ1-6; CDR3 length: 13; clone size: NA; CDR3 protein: CAWIQGEGAPLHF; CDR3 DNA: TGTGCCTGGATACAGGGTGAAGGTGCACCCCTCCACTTT
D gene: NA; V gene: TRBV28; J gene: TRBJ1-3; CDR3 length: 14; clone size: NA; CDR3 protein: CASSSAVPGNTIYF; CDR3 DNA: TGTGCCAGCAGTTCAGCGGTCCCTGGAAACACCATATATTTT
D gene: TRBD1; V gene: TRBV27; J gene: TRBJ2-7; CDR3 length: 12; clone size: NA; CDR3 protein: CASWDSPYEQYF; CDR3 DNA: TGTGCCAGTTGGGACAGCCCCTACGAGCAGTACTTC
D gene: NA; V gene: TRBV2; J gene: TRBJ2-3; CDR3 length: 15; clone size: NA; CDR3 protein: CASSTGSSSTDTQYF; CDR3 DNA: TGTGCCAGCAGTACAGGGTCCTCTAGCACAGATACGCAGTATTTT
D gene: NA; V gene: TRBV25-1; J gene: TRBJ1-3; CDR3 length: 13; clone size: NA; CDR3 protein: CASSSLSGNTIYF; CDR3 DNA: TGTGCCAGCAGTAGCCTCTCTGGAAACACCATATATTTT
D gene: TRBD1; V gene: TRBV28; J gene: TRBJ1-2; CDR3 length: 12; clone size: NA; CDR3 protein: CASRITGGGYTF; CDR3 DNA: TGTGCCAGCAGGATAACAGGGGGCGGCTACACCTTC
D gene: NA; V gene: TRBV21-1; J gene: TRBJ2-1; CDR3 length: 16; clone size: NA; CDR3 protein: CASSKEDSGSYNEQFF; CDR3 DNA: TGTGCCAGCAGCAAAGAGGATAGCGGGTCCTACAATGAGCAGTTCTTC
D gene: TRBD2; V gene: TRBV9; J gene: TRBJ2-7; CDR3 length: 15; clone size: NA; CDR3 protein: CASSTGLAVGGEQYF; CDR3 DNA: TGTGCCAGCAGCACAGGACTAGCGGTCGGGGGGGAGCAGTACTTC
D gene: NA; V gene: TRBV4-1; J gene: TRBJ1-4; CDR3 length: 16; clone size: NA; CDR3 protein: CASSQEGRGINEKLFF; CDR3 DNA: TGCGCCAGCAGCCAAGAGGGCAGGGGAATTAATGAAAAACTGTTTTTT
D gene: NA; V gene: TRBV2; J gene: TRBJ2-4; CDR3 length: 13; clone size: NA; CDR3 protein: CASSAGGWDIQYF; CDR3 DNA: TGTGCCAGCAGTGCGGGGGGCTGGGACATTCAGTACTTC
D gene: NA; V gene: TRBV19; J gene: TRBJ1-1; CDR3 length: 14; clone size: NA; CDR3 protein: CASSLDHRAPEAFF; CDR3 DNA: TGTGCCAGTAGTCTAGATCACAGGGCCCCTGAAGCTTTCTTT
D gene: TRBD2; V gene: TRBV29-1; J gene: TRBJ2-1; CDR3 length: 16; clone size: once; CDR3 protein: CSVVSSGSSWSNEQFF; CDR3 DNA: TGCAGCGTTGTCTCTAGCGGGAGCTCTTGGTCCAATGAGCAGTTCTTC
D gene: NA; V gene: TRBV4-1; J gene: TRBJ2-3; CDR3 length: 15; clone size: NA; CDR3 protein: CASSLFGTSVSTQYF; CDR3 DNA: TGCGCCAGCAGCCTCTTTGGGACTTCCGTCTCTACGCAGTATTTT
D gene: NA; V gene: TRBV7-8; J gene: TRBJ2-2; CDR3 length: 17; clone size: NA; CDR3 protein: CASSLRRTQGATGELFF; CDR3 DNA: TGTGCCAGCAGCTTACGTCGCACACAAGGGGCCACCGGGGAGCTGTTTTTT
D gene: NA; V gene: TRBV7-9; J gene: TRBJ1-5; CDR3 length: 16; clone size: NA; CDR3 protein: CASSLVGAGSNQPQHF; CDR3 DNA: TGTGCCAGCAGCTTAGTGGGGGCTGGTAGCAATCAGCCCCAGCATTTT
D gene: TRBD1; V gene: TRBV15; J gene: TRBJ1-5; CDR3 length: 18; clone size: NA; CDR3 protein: CATSRVHPGQALGQPQHF; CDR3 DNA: TGTGCCACCAGCAGAGTACACCCGGGACAGGCCCTAGGTCAGCCCCAGCATTTT